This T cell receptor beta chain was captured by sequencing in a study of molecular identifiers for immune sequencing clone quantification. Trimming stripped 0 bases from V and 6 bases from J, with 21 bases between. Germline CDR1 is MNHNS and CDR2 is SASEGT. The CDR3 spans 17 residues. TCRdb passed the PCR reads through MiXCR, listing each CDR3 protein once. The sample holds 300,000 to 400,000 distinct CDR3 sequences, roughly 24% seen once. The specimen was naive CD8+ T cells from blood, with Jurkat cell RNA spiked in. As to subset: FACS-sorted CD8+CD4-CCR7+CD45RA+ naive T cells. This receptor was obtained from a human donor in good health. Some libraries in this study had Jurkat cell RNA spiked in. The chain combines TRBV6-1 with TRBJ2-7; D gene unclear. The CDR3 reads CASSEASIRLDTCEQYF. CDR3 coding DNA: TGTGCCAGCAGTGAAGCGTCTATCAGGCTAGATACCTGCGAGCAGTACTTC.